Listed here are 20 T cell receptor beta chains from one sample, sequenced in a study of T cell clones after liver transplantation. The protocol was immunoSEQ multiplex PCR, while the TCRdb copy is restricted to in-frame clones and leaves out a portion. The sample lists over 90,000 clones, around 84% occurring once. Material: CD4+ T cells from blood, obtained about 50 months after liver transplant. The receptors originated from a human patient who received a liver transplant. Some T cells may be provided by the graft donor.

This chain connects TRBV2 to TRBJ2-1; D not resolved. Germline V gene data show CDR1 as SNHLY and CDR2 as FYNNEI. CDR3 length equals 14 residues. Trimming took off 3 bases at V and 15 bases at J, with 21 bases between the two ends. This CDR3 is CASSELGSSRKPFF. The CDR3 DNA reads TGTGCCAGCAGTGAGCTGGGCAGTTCCCGAAAGCCGTTCTTC. Combining the CDR3 with reference TRBV2 and TRBJ2-1 gives the whole variable domain EPEVTQTPSHQVTQMGQEVILRCVPISNHLYFYWYRQILGQKVEFLVSFYNNEISEKSEIFDDQFSVERPDGSNFTLKIRSTKLEDSAMYFCASSELGSSRKPFFGPGTRLTVL.

The chain uses TRBV18 and TRBJ1-5; D gene uncertain. V lost 1 base to trimming and J lost 0 bases, with 13 bases between them. This CDR3 has 17 amino acids. Germline assignment: CDR1 KGHSH and CDR2 LQKENI. CDR3 sequence reads: CASSPQEGRGSNQPQHF. As DNA, the CDR3 is TGTGCCAGCTCACCACAGGAGGGCAGAGGTAGCAATCAGCCCCAGCATTTT.

The rearrangement links TRBV28 to TRBJ1-4; D perhaps matches TRBD1 (6 bases). Germline V CDR1 and CDR2: MDHEN, SYDVKM. Trimming took off 5 bases at V and 8 bases at J, with 21 bases between the two ends. This CDR3 has 16 amino acids. The CDR3 sequence is CASSSPGGGQREKLFF. Written as DNA, the CDR3 is TGTGCCAGCAGTAGTCCAGGCGGGGGGCAAAGGGAAAAACTGTTTTTT.

The rearrangement joins TRBV28 to TRBJ2-3; D may match TRBD1 or TRBD2 (5 bases each). The CDR3 length is 15 residues. Germline CDR1 reads MDHEN; CDR2 reads SYDVKM. Trimming stripped 4 bases from V and 2 bases from J, with 13 bases between. The DNA of the CDR3 is TGTGCCAGCAGTTCCCTACTAGGACACACAGATACGCAGTATTTT. It codes for CASSSLLGHTDTQYF. Combining the CDR3 with reference TRBV28 and TRBJ2-3 gives the whole variable domain DVKVTQSSRYLVKRTGEKVFLECVQDMDHENMFWYRQDPGLGLRLIYFSYDVKMKEKGDIPEGYSVSREKKERFSLILESASTNQTSMYLCASSSLLGHTDTQYFGPGTRLTVL.

CDR3 bases: TGTGCCAGCGGGGCAAAGTATTACGAGCAGTACTTC. Its protein product is CASGAKYYEQYF. This chain joins TRBV2 and TRBJ2-7; a weak D match, TRBD1 (5 bases). The V and J ends lost 8 bases and 4 bases respectively, with 12 bases between them. The CDR3 extends over 12 amino acids. Germline assignment: CDR1 SNHLY and CDR2 FYNNEI.

CDR3 sequence reads: CASFRNGGPTDTQYF. DNA of the CDR3: TGTGCCAGCTTCAGGAACGGGGGGCCCACAGATACGCAGTATTTT. The V call is TRBV7-2, the J call TRBJ2-3; perhaps TRBD2 as D (7 bases). Looked up from germline, CDR1 is SGHTA and CDR2 is FQGNSA. The CDR3 has 15 residues. V lost 8 bases, J lost 2 bases, and 17 bases lay in between.

This clone turned up a few times. The J gene is TRBJ1-5, the V gene TRBV28; no reliable D call. CDR3 size: 14 residues. The germline gives CDR1 MDHEN, CDR2 SYDVKM. V was trimmed by 6 bases and J by 2 bases, leaving 11 bases between them. The CDR3 bases are TGTGCCAGCAGCCGGCCGGGCGGCAATCAGCCCCAGCATTTT. Protein: CASSRPGGNQPQHF.

J is TRBJ2-1 and V is TRBV5-1, with a possible D match to TRBD2 (6 bases). Trimming cost V 0 bases and J 3 bases, with 10 bases left between them. Germline-derived CDR1 and CDR2 are SGHRS and YFSETQ. The CDR3 runs to 15 residues. The CDR3 DNA follows: TGCGCCAGCAGCTTGGTGGCGGGGATCTACAATGAGCAGTTCTTC. Translated: CASSLVAGIYNEQFF.

The sample holds a few counts of this clone. The chain couples TRBV27 to TRBJ2-5; 8 bases are shared with TRBD2. V dropped 4 bases and J dropped 5; count of bases not matched to a gene: 6. The CDR3 spans 14 residues. In germline, CDR1 is MNHEY, CDR2 SMNVEV (reference sequence). The CDR3 DNA follows: TGTGCCAGCAGTTGGGGCGGGGGGCGGGAGACCCAGTACTTC. It specifies CASSWGGGRETQYF.

The rearrangement joins TRBV7-2 to TRBJ1-6, with D uncertain. The CDR3 covers 12 residues. Germline-derived CDR1 and CDR2 are SGHTA and FQGNSA. Trimming took off 3 bases at V and 6 bases at J, with 3 bases between the two ends. The CDR3 protein is CASSFSNSPLHF. In DNA form, the CDR3 reads TGTGCCAGCAGCTTTAGTAATTCACCCCTCCACTTT.

This sequence joins TRBV7-3 and TRBJ1-5, with a weak D call TRBD1 (5 bases). Germline V CDR1 and CDR2: SGHTA, FQGTGA. This CDR3 has 15 residues. Trimming pared 5 bases from V and 3 bases from J, leaving 14 bases between. The CDR3 DNA reads TGTGCCAGCAGCCAACAGACAGCTCCCAATCAGCCCCAGCATTTT. Protein product: CASSQQTAPNQPQHF.

This rearrangement joins TRBV7-9 to TRBJ1-2, with D perhaps TRBD1 (5 bases). From germline, CDR1 is SEHNR and CDR2 FQNEAQ (reference sequence). There are 13 residues in the CDR3. Trimming cost V 3 bases and J 5 bases, with 10 bases left between them. For the CDR3, the DNA is TGTGCCAGCAGCTTCCCGGGGCAGTATGGCTACACCTTC. Protein product: CASSFPGQYGYTF.

The chain carries TRBV10-3 and TRBJ2-1; the match to TRBD2 covers 8 bases. J gave up 0 bases and V 8 bases, and 12 bases lay outside the gene matches. The germline V gene encodes CDR1 ENHRY and CDR2 SYGVKD. The CDR3 is made up of 17 amino acids. The CDR3: CAIAGGGQSRSYNEQFF. The CDR3 nucleotides are TGTGCCATCGCGGGGGGCGGACAGTCCCGCTCCTACAATGAGCAGTTCTTC.

The rearrangement links TRBV11-2 to TRBJ1-2, with TRBD1 identical over 7 bases. CDR1 SGHAT and CDR2 FQNNGV come from the germline V gene. Trimming cost V 3 bases and J 1 base; bases outside gene matches: 8. The CDR3 is 16 amino acids. The DNA of the CDR3 is TGTGCCAGCAGCTTGCAGGGACAGCGAAGTAACTATGGCTACACCTTC. Amino acid sequence: CASSLQGQRSNYGYTF.

This clone was counted a single time. This sequence joins TRBV28 and TRBJ2-3, with 8 bases identical to TRBD2. Losses at the gene ends were 7 bases for V and 3 bases for J; bases not matched to a gene: 6. The length of the CDR3 is 14 residues. Looked up from germline, CDR1 is MDHEN and CDR2 is SYDVKM. The CDR3 loop is CASTARGGTDTQYF. In DNA, the CDR3 is TGTGCCAGCACCGCTCGGGGGGGGACAGATACGCAGTATTTT.

The chain links TRBV19 to TRBJ2-3; D might be TRBD1 or TRBD2, each matching 5 bases. Germline V CDR1 and CDR2: LNHDA, SQIVND (reference sequence). The CDR3 covers 17 residues. Trimming left V 3 bases short and J 2 bases short, with 18 bases between. CDR3 loop: CASSIMGSGAYTDTQYF. In DNA form, the CDR3 reads TGTGCCAGTAGTATTATGGGCTCCGGGGCTTACACAGATACGCAGTATTTT.

The gene calls are TRBV11-2 and TRBJ1-2; no clear D gene. The CDR3 contains 16 residues. The ends were cut back, 3 bases at V and 5 bases at J, with 19 bases in the middle. Germline V gene data show CDR1 as SGHAT and CDR2 as FQNNGV. CDR3 amino acids: CASSLAPLGDRYGYTF. The CDR3, as DNA: TGTGCCAGCAGCTTGGCCCCCCTCGGGGATCGTTATGGCTACACCTTC.

The CDR3 coding sequence is TGTGCCAGTAGTATCGAGGGAGGACAAACTCAGCCCCAGCATTTT. It yields the protein CASSIEGGQTQPQHF. The V call is TRBV19, the J call TRBJ1-5; a weak D match, TRBD1 (5 bases). The germline V and J ends were trimmed by 3 bases and 6 bases, with 15 bases remaining between them. CDR3 size: 15 residues. Germline V gene lookup returns CDR1 LNHDA and CDR2 SQIVND (reference sequence).

CDR3 in amino acids: CSAPTAPGVAYNEQFF. In DNA form, the CDR3 reads TGCAGCGCCCCGACAGCCCCGGGGGTCGCCTACAATGAGCAGTTCTTC. This chain links TRBV29-1 with TRBJ2-1; possible D gene TRBD2, 6 bases. From germline, CDR1 is SQVTM and CDR2 ANQGSEA. The CDR3 spans 16 residues. V was trimmed by 7 bases and J by 2 bases, leaving 21 bases between them.

The chain combines TRBV7-8 with TRBJ2-1; 10 bases are shared with TRBD1. The CDR3 contains 15 residues. J lost 9 bases, V lost 3 bases, and 8 bases had no gene match. Germline-derived CDR1 and CDR2 are SGHVS and FQNEAQ. The chain's CDR3 is CASSLTGTGAGEQFF. In DNA form, the CDR3 reads TGTGCCAGCAGCTTGACCGGGACAGGGGCTGGTGAGCAGTTCTTC.